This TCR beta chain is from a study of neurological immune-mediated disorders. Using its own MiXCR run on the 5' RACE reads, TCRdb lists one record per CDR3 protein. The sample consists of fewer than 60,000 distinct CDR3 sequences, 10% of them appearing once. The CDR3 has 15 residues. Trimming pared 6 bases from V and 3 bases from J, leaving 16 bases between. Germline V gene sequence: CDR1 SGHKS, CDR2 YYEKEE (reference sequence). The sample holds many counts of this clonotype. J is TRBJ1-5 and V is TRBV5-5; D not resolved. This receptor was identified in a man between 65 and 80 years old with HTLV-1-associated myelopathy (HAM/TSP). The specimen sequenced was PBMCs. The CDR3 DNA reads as TGTGCCAGCATCGAGGGAGTGGGCCACAATCAGCCCCAGCATTTT. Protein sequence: CASIEGVGHNQPQHF.